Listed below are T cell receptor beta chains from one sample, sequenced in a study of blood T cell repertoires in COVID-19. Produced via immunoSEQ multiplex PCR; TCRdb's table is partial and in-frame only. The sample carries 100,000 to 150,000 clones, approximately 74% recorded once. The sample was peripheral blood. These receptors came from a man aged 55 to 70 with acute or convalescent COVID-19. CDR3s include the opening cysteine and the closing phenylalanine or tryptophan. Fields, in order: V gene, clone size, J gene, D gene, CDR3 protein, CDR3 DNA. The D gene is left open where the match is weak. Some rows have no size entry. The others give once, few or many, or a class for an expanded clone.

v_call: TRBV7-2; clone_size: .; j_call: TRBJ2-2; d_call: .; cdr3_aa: CASSSGNTGELFF; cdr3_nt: TGTGCCAGCAGCTCAGGGAACACCGGGGAGCTGTTTTTT
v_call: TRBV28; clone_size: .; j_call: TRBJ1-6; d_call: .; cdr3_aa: CASSRGGVLLHF; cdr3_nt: TGTGCCAGCAGTAGGGGGGGAGTCCTCCTCCACTTT
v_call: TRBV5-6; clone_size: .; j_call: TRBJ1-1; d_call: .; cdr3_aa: CASSPQGNTEAFF; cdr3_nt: TGTGCCAGCAGCCCACAGGGGAACACTGAAGCTTTCTTT
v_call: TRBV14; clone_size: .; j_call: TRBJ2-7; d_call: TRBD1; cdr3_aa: CASSQQTGLYEQYF; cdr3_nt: TGTGCCAGCAGCCAGCAGACAGGGCTCTACGAGCAGTACTTC
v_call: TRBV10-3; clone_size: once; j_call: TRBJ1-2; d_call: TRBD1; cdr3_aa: CASRQGSYGYTF; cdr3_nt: TGTGCCAGCCGACAGGGTTCCTATGGCTACACCTTC
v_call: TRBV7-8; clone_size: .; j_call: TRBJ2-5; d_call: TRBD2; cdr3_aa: CASSSLLVGGETQYF; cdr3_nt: TGTGCCAGCAGCTCCCTTCTAGTGGGAGGGGAGACCCAGTACTTC
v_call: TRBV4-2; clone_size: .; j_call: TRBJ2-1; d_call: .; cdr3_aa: CASSPGGSYNEQFF; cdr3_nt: TGTGCCAGCAGCCCCGGGGGCTCCTACAATGAGCAGTTCTTC
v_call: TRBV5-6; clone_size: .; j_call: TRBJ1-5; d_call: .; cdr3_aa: CASSWGPHRQEQPQHF; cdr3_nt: TGTGCCAGCAGCTGGGGCCCGCATCGACAGGAGCAGCCCCAGCATTTT
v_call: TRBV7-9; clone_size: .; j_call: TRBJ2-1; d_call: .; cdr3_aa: CASSLESWGPQFF; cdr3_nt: TGTGCCAGCAGCTTAGAGTCTTGGGGCCCGCAGTTCTTC
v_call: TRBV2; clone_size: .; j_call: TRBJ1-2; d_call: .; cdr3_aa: CASSQRKKSSGYTF; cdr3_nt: TGTGCCAGCAGTCAAAGAAAGAAAAGCTCTGGCTACACCTTC
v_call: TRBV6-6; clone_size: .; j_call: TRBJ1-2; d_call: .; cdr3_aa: CASSLALYGYTF; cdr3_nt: TGTGCCAGCAGTTTGGCATTATATGGCTACACCTTC
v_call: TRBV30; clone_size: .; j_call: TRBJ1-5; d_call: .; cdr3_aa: CAWSVGGVPQPQHF; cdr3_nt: TGTGCCTGGAGTGTGGGGGGGGTCCCTCAGCCCCAGCATTTT
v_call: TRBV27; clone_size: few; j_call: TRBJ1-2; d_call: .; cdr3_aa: CASSLGRSQANGYTF; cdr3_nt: TGTGCCAGCAGTTTGGGCCGCTCCCAGGCTAATGGCTACACCTTC
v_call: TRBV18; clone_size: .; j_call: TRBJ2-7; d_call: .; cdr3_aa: CASSPPDSRYEQYF; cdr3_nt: TGTGCCAGCTCACCACCGGACAGTCGCTACGAGCAGTACTTC
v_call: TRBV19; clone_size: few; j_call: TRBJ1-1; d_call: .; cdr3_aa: CASSWEGLNTEAFF; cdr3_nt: TGTGCCAGTAGTTGGGAGGGTCTTAACACTGAAGCTTTCTTT
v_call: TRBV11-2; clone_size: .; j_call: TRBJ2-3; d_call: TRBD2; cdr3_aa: CASSLLAEGTDTQYF; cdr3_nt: TGTGCCAGCAGCTTACTAGCGGAGGGCACAGATACGCAGTATTTT
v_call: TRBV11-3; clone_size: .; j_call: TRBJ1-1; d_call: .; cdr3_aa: CASSITGNTEAFF; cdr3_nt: TGTGCCAGCAGCATAACAGGGAACACTGAAGCTTTCTTT
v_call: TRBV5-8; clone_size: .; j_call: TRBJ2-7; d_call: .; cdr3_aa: CASSFREF; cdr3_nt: TGTGCCAGCAGCTTCCGGGAGTTC
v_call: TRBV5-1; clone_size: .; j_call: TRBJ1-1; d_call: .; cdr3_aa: CASSLERGGMNTEAFF; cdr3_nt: TGCGCCAGCAGCTTGGAACGGGGAGGCATGAACACTGAAGCTTTCTTT
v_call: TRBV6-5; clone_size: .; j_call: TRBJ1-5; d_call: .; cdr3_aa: CASSTNQGLAQHF; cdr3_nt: TGTGCCAGCAGTACCAACCAGGGGTTAGCCCAGCATTTT
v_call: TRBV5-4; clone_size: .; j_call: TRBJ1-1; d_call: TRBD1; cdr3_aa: CASSVDRGRKAFF; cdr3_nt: TGTGCCAGCAGCGTCGACAGGGGCCGAAAAGCTTTCTTT
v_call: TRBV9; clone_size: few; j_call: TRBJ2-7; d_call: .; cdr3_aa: CASSFTYEQYF; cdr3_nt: TGTGCCAGCAGCTTCACCTACGAGCAGTACTTC
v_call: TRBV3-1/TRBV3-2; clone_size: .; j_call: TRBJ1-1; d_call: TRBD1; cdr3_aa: CASSQVTGGRGTEAFF; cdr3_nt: TGTGCCAGCAGCCAAGTAACAGGGGGCAGGGGCACTGAAGCTTTCTTT
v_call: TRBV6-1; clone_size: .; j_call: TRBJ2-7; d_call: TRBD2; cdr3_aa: CASSRLAGSYEQYF; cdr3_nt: TGTGCCAGCAGCCGACTAGCGGGGTCCTACGAGCAGTACTTC
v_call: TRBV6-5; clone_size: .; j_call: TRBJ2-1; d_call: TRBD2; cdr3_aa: CASSLDRREGNEQFF; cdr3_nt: TGTGCCAGCAGTCTCGATCGACGGGAGGGCAATGAGCAGTTCTTC
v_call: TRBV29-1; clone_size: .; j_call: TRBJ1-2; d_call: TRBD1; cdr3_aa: CSFEGQGIGYTF; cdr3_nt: TGCAGCTTTGAGGGACAGGGTATCGGCTACACCTTC
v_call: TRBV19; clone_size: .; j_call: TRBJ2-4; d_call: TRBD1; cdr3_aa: CASSIVQGASTRHF; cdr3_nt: TGTGCCAGTAGTATAGTTCAGGGGGCCTCAACAAGGCACTTC
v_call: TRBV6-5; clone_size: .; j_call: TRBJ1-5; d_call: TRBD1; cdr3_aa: CASREIQGVNQPQHF; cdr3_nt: TGTGCCAGCAGAGAGATTCAGGGGGTCAATCAGCCCCAGCATTTT
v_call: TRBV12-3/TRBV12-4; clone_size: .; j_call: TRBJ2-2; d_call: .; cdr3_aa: CASSTSGVRELFF; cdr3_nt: TGTGCCAGCAGCACCTCGGGGGTCAGGGAGCTGTTTTTT
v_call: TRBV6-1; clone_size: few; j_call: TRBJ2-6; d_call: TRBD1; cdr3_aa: CASSERGQGATGANVLTF; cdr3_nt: TGTGCCAGCAGTGAAAGGGGACAGGGGGCCACTGGGGCCAACGTCCTGACTTTC
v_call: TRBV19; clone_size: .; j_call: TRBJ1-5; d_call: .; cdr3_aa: CARQAQPQHF; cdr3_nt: TGTGCCAGGCAGGCTCAGCCCCAGCATTTT
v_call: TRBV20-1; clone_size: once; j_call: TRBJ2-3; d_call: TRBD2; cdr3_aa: CSASGGAGGDTDTQYF; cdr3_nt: TGCAGTGCTAGTGGAGGGGCGGGGGGGGACACAGATACGCAGTATTTT
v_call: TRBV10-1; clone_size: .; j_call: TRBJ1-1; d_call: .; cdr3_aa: CASVNTEAFF; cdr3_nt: TGCGCCAGCGTAAACACTGAAGCTTTCTTT
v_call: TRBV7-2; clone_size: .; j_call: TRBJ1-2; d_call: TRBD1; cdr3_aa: CASSLMGQGVGYTF; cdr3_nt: TGTGCCAGCAGCTTAATGGGACAGGGGGTTGGCTACACCTTC
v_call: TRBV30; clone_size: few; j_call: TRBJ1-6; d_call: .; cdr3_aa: CAWSRESNDSPLHF; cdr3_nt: TGTGCCTGGAGTCGAGAATCTAATGATTCACCCCTCCACTTT
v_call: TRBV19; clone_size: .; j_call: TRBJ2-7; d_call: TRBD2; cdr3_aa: CASSMDSGQTYEQYF; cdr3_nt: TGTGCCAGTAGTATGGATAGCGGGCAAACCTACGAGCAGTACTTC
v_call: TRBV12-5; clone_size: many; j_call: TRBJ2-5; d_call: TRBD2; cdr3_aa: CASGLVQGPGLAGETQYF; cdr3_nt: TGTGCTAGTGGTTTGGTACAAGGCCCGGGACTAGCGGGAGAGACCCAGTACTTC
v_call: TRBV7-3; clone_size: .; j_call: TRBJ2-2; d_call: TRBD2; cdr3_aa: CASSPPGGPHRGELFF; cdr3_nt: TGTGCCAGCAGCCCCCCGGGGGGGCCCCACCGCGGGGAGCTGTTTTTT
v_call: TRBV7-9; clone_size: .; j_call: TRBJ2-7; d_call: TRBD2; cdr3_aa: CASSLASGRLEQYF; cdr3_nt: TGTGCCAGCAGCTTAGCGAGCGGGAGGCTCGAGCAGTACTTC
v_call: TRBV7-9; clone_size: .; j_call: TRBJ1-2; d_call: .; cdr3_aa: CASSLQSYGYTF; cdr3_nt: TGTGCCAGCTCTTTACAGTCCTATGGCTACACCTTC
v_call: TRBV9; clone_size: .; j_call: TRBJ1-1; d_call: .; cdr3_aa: CAGSEAAGAATEAFF; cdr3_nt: TGTGCCGGCAGCGAGGCCGCAGGGGCTGCGACTGAAGCTTTCTTT
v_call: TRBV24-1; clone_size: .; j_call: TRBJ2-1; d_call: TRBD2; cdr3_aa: CATSPRLAGANNEQFF; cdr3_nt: TGTGCCACCAGTCCCCGACTAGCGGGGGCTAACAATGAGCAGTTCTTC
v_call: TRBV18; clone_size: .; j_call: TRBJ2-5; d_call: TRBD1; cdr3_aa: CASSPYRGNPETQYF; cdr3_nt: TGTGCCAGCTCACCATACAGGGGGAACCCAGAGACCCAGTACTTC
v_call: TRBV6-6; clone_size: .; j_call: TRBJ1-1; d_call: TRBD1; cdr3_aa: CASSLDRERNEAFF; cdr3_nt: TGTGCCAGCAGCTTGGACAGGGAACGAAATGAAGCTTTCTTT
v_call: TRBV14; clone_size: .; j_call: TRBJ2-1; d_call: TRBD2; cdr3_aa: CASSQALGSGRRQFF; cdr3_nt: TGTGCCAGCAGCCAAGCCCTTGGGAGCGGGAGACGGCAGTTCTTC
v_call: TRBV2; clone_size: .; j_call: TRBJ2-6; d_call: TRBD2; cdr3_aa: CASSSSGGSGANVLTF; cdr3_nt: TGTGCCAGCAGTTCTAGCGGGGGCTCTGGGGCCAACGTCCTGACTTTC
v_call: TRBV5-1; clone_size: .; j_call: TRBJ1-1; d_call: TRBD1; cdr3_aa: CASSIGQAWVMNTEAFF; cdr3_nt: TGCGCCAGCAGCATCGGACAGGCCTGGGTAATGAACACTGAAGCTTTCTTT
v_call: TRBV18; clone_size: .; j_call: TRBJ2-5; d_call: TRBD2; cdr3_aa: CASSSAGTTRETQYF; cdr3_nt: TGTGCCAGCTCATCGGCCGGGACTACGAGAGAAACCCAGTACTTC
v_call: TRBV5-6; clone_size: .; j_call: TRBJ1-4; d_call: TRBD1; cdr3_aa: CARATGQGCLNEKLFF; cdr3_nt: TGTGCCAGAGCCACGGGACAGGGCTGCCTTAATGAAAAACTGTTTTTT
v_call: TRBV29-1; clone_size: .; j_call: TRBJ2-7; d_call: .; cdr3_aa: CSALGTMGYEQYF; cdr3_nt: TGCAGCGCCCTCGGGACAATGGGTTACGAGCAGTACTTC
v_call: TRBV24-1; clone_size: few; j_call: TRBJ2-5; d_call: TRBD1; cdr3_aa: CATSNRGWETQYF; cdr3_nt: TGTGCCACCAGTAACAGGGGTTGGGAGACCCAGTACTTC
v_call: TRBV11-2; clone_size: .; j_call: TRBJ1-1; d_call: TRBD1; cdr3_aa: CASSLVRAGGRTEAFF; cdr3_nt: TGTGCCAGCAGCTTAGTTCGGGCAGGGGGGAGGACTGAAGCTTTCTTT
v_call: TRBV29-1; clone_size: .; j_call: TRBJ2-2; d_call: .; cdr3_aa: CSVVAGLTGELFF; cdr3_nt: TGCAGCGTTGTTGCGGGGTTAACCGGGGAGCTGTTTTTT
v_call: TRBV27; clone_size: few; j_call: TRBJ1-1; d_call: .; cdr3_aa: CASTPRRGGTEAFF; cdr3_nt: TGTGCCAGCACCCCCCGGCGGGGGGGCACTGAAGCTTTCTTT
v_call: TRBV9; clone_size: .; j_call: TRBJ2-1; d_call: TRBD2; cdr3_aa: CASSVVGLADNEQFF; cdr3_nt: TGTGCCAGCAGCGTAGTAGGACTAGCGGACAATGAGCAGTTCTTC
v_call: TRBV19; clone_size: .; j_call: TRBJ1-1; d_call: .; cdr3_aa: CASSISGQTNTEAFF; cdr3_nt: TGTGCCAGTAGTATAAGCGGCCAGACGAACACTGAAGCTTTCTTT
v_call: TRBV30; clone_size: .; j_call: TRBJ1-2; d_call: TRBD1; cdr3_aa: CAWTSDRGNYGYTF; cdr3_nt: TGTGCCTGGACCTCGGACAGGGGAAACTATGGCTACACCTTC
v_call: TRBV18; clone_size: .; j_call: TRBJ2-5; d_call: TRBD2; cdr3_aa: CASSPPWEGRALYQETQYF; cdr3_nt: TGTGCCAGCTCACCGCCCTGGGAGGGTCGGGCCTTGTACCAAGAGACCCAGTACTTC
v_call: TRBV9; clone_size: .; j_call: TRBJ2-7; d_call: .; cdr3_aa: CASSAHGTYEQYF; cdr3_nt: TGTGCCAGCAGCGCCCACGGGACCTACGAGCAGTACTTC